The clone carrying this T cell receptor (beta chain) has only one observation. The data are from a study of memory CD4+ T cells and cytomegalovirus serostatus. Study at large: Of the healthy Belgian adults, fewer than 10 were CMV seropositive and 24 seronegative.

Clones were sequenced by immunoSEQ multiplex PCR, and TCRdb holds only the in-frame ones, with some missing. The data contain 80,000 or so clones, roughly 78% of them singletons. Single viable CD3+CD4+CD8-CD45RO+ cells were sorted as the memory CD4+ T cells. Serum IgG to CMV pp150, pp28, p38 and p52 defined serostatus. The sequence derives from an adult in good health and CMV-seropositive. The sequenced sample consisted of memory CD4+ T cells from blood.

CDR3 in DNA: TGTGCCAGCAGTGAAGCGCGTCGACTCACCGGGGAGCTGTTTTTT. It is translated as CASSEARRLTGELFF. The V gene is TRBV2, the J gene TRBJ2-2; D gene uncertain. The germline V gene encodes CDR1 SNHLY and CDR2 FYNNEI. V gave up 0 bases and J gave up 4 bases, with 9 bases separating them. The CDR3 runs 15 residues.